This passage covers 30 T cell receptor beta chains from one sample sequenced in a study of cytomegalovirus exposure and HLA in healthy donors. Use of 60 Vbeta and 13 Jbeta primers characterized the PCR. Method: immunoSEQ multiplex PCR; TCRdb's copy keeps in-frame clones and lacks some. This sample has fewer than 200,000 clones, with about 80% found just once. Sequencing was carried out using PBMCs. These TCRs come from a boy aged 5-17 years in good health and CMV-seronegative.

The rearrangement joins TRBV30 to TRBJ2-5; 8 bases align to TRBD2. The CDR3 runs 15 residues. The V segment lost 2 bases and the J segment 1 base; nucleotides outside the gene matches: 6. The germline V gene has CDR1 GTSNPN and CDR2 SVGIG (reference sequence). CDR3 protein: CAWSKIAGTQETQYF. The DNA for the CDR3 is TGTGCCTGGAGTAAAATAGCGGGGACCCAAGAGACCCAGTACTTC.

The CDR3 sequence is CASSRLDTRQNTEAFF. Here the CDR3 DNA reads TGCGCCAGCAGCCGGCTGGACACACGCCAGAACACTGAAGCTTTCTTT. The chain has TRBV5-1 and TRBJ1-1; tentative D call: TRBD1 (5 bases). Between the trimmed V and J ends, which lost 4 bases and 1 base, there was a span of 17 bases. Per germline, CDR1 SGHRS and CDR2 YFSETQ. The CDR3 is 16 residues long.

J is TRBJ1-1 and V is TRBV7-9, with TRBD1 matching over 9 bases. V shed 5 bases and J 11 bases; nucleotides not matched to a gene: 15. The germline CDR1 and CDR2 sequences are SEHNR and FQNEAQ (reference sequence). The CDR3 is made up of 15 amino acids. The CDR3 DNA is TGTGCCAGCAGCGGGGGACAGGGCATCCGGGATCGGGCTTTCTTT. It encodes CASSGGQGIRDRAFF. Full variable domain (outside the CDR3, taken from reference TRBV7-9 and TRBJ1-1): DTGVSQNPRHKITKRGQNVTFRCDPISEHNRLYWYRQTLGQGPEFLTYFQNEAQLEKSRLLSDRFSAERPKGSFSTLEIQRTEQGDSAMYLCASSGGQGIRDRAFFGQGTRLTVV.

The chain uses TRBV11-3 and TRBJ2-1; TRBD2 matches at 9 bases. The germline CDR1 and CDR2 sequences are SGHNT and YENEEA. The CDR3 spans 16 residues. Trimming removed 1 base from V and 10 bases from J; junction bases left unmatched: 11. The CDR3 protein is CASSLGLAGLLLEQFF. The DNA of the CDR3 is TGTGCCAGCAGCTTAGGGCTAGCGGGACTCCTGCTAGAGCAGTTCTTC.

The chain combines TRBV5-5 with TRBJ1-2; unclear D gene. Germline CDR1 SGHKS, CDR2 YYEKEE (reference sequence). Trimming shortened V by 0 bases and J by 7 bases, and 19 bases separated the two germline ends. This CDR3 region has 16 residues. The CDR3 region is CASSLETPSWAGGYTF. As DNA, the CDR3 is TGTGCCAGCAGCTTGGAGACACCATCCTGGGCGGGTGGCTACACCTTC.

This clone is a singleton in its sample. This sequence joins TRBV7-9 and TRBJ2-2, with a weak D call TRBD2 (5 bases). The CDR3 is made up of 13 amino acids. CDR1 SEHNR and CDR2 FQNEAQ come from the germline V gene (reference sequence). Trimming cost V 2 bases and J 8 bases, with 9 bases left between them. For the CDR3, the DNA is TGTGCCAGCAGCTTAACGGGAATGGGGGAGCTGTTTTTT. It codes for CASSLTGMGELFF.

This CDR3 is CASSETGSTDTQYF. The CDR3 nucleotides are TGTGCCAGCAGTGAAACAGGGAGCACAGATACGCAGTATTTT. The chain uses TRBV2 and TRBJ2-3; TRBD1 might be the D (6 bases). Trimming removed 2 bases at V and 0 bases at J, with 6 bases between. The CDR3 has 14 residues. Germline values: CDR1 SNHLY, CDR2 FYNNEI.

The chain combines TRBV30 with TRBJ2-1; D is possibly TRBD1 (5 bases). The CDR3 consists of 15 residues. Trimming cost V 1 base and J 3 bases, with 13 bases left between them. Germline V gene data show CDR1 as GTSNPN and CDR2 as SVGIG (reference sequence). The CDR3 is CAWSEDLGDYNEQFF. The CDR3 DNA is TGTGCCTGGAGTGAGGACCTAGGGGACTACAATGAGCAGTTCTTC.

This clone has a single count. The chain couples TRBV29-1 to TRBJ1-1; D might be TRBD1 (5 bases). Trimming took 1 base from V and 0 from J, leaving 9 bases between them. Germline assignment: CDR1 SQVTM and CDR2 ANQGSEA. The CDR3 consists of 14 residues. The CDR3 coding sequence is TGCAGCGTTGAAGTCCAGGGCCTGAACACTGAAGCTTTCTTT. The encoded protein is CSVEVQGLNTEAFF.

The chain combines TRBV11-2 with TRBJ2-5; 12 bases match TRBD2. The J call is uncertain, as TRBJ2-7 better fits the DNA end. The CDR3 runs to 17 residues. Germline V CDR1 and CDR2: SGHAT, FQNNGV. This chain's CDR3 is CASSPGLGLAGYYEQYF. As DNA, the CDR3 is TGTGCCAGCAGCCCCGGGCTAGGACTAGCGGGGTATTACGAGCAGTACTTC.

The chain joins TRBV5-4 to TRBJ1-1, with a tentative D call TRBD1 (5 bases). Deletions cut 4 bases from V and 5 bases from J, with 15 bases between. This CDR3 region has 14 residues. CDR1 SGHNT and CDR2 YYREEE come from the germline V gene (reference sequence). CDR3 nucleotide sequence: TGTGCCAGCAGCGACTTGGACATCGCGACTGAAGCTTTCTTT. It codes for CASSDLDIATEAFF.

V usage is TRBV30 and J usage is TRBJ1-4; possible D gene TRBD1, 6 bases. Germline CDR1 and CDR2: GTSNPN and SVGIG (reference sequence). This CDR3 comprises 18 residues. Trimming took off 1 base at V and 5 bases at J, with 23 bases between the two ends. In DNA, the CDR3 is TGTGCCTGGAGTGCCCGCGTCCAGTTGGGGACAATCAATGAAAAACTGTTTTTT. This encodes CAWSARVQLGTINEKLFF.

The chain is built from TRBV7-3 and TRBJ1-2, with 7 bases fitting TRBD1. CDR3 size: 13 residues. Germline V gives CDR1 SGHTA, CDR2 FQGTGA. The junction had 6 bases not matched to a gene; V was cut back by 5 bases and J by 6 bases. CDR3 bases: TGTGCCAGCAGCCAACAGGGGTTCGATGGCTACACCTTC. Its translation is CASSQQGFDGYTF.

The chain carries TRBV4-3 and TRBJ2-1; 12 bases agree with TRBD2. CDR3 length: 16 residues. Germline V gene data show CDR1 as LGHNA and CDR2 as YSLEER. After removal of 2 bases from V and 9 bases from J, the junction contained 8 bases not matched to a gene. CDR3 nucleotides: TGCGCCAGCAGCCAAAATCTAGCGGGAGGGCGGGGTGAGCAGTTCTTC. Translating it yields CASSQNLAGGRGEQFF.

The chain recombines TRBV19 with TRBJ1-2; D might be TRBD1 (6 bases). CDR1 is LNHDA, CDR2 SQIVND, per germline (reference sequence). V was trimmed by 1 base and J by 3 bases, leaving 12 bases between them. The CDR3 sequence is 15 residues long. CDR3 sequence: CASSIVRGGDYGYTF. CDR3 coding DNA: TGTGCCAGTAGTATAGTCCGGGGGGGCGACTATGGCTACACCTTC.

The chain has TRBV7-3 and TRBJ1-2, with D maybe TRBD1 (6 bases). V was clipped by 3 bases and J by 4 bases, with 18 bases between them. The CDR3 runs 16 residues. Germline V gene sequence: CDR1 SGHTA, CDR2 FQGTGA. DNA of the CDR3: TGTGCCAGCAGCTTGAGTCCCGGGACATTTAGCTATGGCTACACCTTC. Protein sequence: CASSLSPGTFSYGYTF.

This clone was recorded a few times. CDR3 sequence reads: CASSLVEGPDYRYGYTF. As DNA, the CDR3 is TGTGCCAGCAGCTTGGTGGAGGGGCCCGACTATAGGTATGGCTACACCTTC. The chain recombines TRBV5-4 with TRBJ1-2; D perhaps matches TRBD1 (5 bases). V was shortened by 0 bases and J by 5 bases, with 20 bases between the two germline ends. The CDR3 sequence is 17 residues long. Germline CDR1 reads SGHNT; CDR2 reads YYREEE (reference sequence).

The rearrangement links TRBV11-1 to TRBJ2-4, with D possibly TRBD2 on 6 matching bases. This CDR3 contains 17 residues. Trimming pared 3 bases from V and 5 bases from J, leaving 20 bases between. Germline CDR1 SGHAT, CDR2 FQDESV (reference sequence). CDR3 loop: CASSLGPGPTGENIQYF. The CDR3, as DNA: TGTGCCAGCAGCTTGGGACCGGGACCAACGGGGGAAAACATTCAGTACTTC.

The V gene is TRBV11-3, the J gene TRBJ2-5; 8 bases line up with TRBD2. CDR1 is SGHNT, CDR2 YENEEA, per germline. Trimming at V came to 5 bases and at J to 0 bases, leaving 5 bases not matched to a gene. The CDR3 has 15 residues. The CDR3 DNA is TGTGCCAGCAGCCCCGGGGGGGATTACCAAGAGACCCAGTACTTC. It yields the protein CASSPGGDYQETQYF.

J is TRBJ2-2 and V is TRBV9; D perhaps matches TRBD1 (5 bases). From germline, CDR1 is SGDLS and CDR2 YYNGEE. The CDR3 sequence is 17 residues long. Trimming cost V 2 bases and J 6 bases, with 20 bases left between them. The CDR3, as DNA: TGTGCCAGCAGCGTGCCTGATCGAGGCCAGGGCTCCGGGGAGCTGTTTTTT. This sequence encodes CASSVPDRGQGSGELFF.

The rearrangement links TRBV2 to TRBJ2-1, with D possibly TRBD2 on 6 matching bases. The CDR3 loop spans 14 amino acids. Germline assignment: CDR1 SNHLY and CDR2 FYNNEI. Trimming took off 4 bases at V and 2 bases at J, with 9 bases between the two ends. The CDR3 DNA sequence: TGTGCCAGCAGTGTGGAGGGAGCCTACAATGAGCAGTTCTTC. It encodes CASSVEGAYNEQFF.

The rearrangement uses TRBV6-1 and TRBJ1-2; 9 bases align to TRBD1. The V gene's germline CDR1 is MNHNS and CDR2 SASEGT. The CDR3 covers 17 residues. The V segment lost 3 bases and the J segment 7 bases; nucleotides outside the gene matches: 15. The CDR3 is CASSETWTGDPKFGYTF. CDR3 in DNA: TGTGCCAGCAGTGAGACATGGACAGGGGATCCCAAATTTGGCTACACCTTC.

The chain combines TRBV7-8 with TRBJ2-7; 7 positions agree with TRBD2. Germline V gene sequence: CDR1 SGHVS, CDR2 FQNEAQ. V gave up 2 bases and J gave up 1 base; unmatched junction bases: 5. This CDR3 has 15 amino acids. The CDR3 bases are TGTGCCAGCAGCTTACCTAGCGGAACATCCTACGAGCAGTACTTC. As protein: CASSLPSGTSYEQYF. Combining the CDR3 with reference TRBV7-8 and TRBJ2-7 gives the whole variable domain GAGVSQSPRYKVAKRGQDVALRCDPISGHVSLFWYQQALGQGPEFLTYFQNEAQLDKSGLPSDRFFAERPEGSVSTLKIQRTQQEDSAVYLCASSLPSGTSYEQYFGPGTRLTVT.

The CDR3 loop is CASSEGAPYGYTF. CDR3 in DNA: TGTGCCAGCAGTGAAGGGGCACCCTATGGCTACACCTTC. The chain employs TRBV2 and TRBJ1-2; D unclear. Germline CDR1 reads SNHLY; CDR2 reads FYNNEI. The CDR3 extends over 13 amino acids. The V and J ends lost 1 base and 4 bases respectively, with 7 bases between them.

This chain joins TRBV11-3 and TRBJ1-1; 7 bases map to TRBD1. After removal of 5 bases from V and 5 bases from J, the junction contained 11 bases not matched to a gene. This CDR3 is built from 15 residues. Germline V gene lookup returns CDR1 SGHNT and CDR2 YENEEA. CDR3 residues: CASSPPQGRQTEAFF. CDR3 DNA sequence: TGTGCCAGCAGCCCCCCACAGGGGAGGCAGACTGAAGCTTTCTTT.

This sequence joins TRBV19 and TRBJ2-5, with a possible D match to TRBD2 (6 bases). Looked up from germline, CDR1 is LNHDA and CDR2 is SQIVND (reference sequence). V lost 5 bases, J lost 4 bases, and 14 bases lay in between. The length of the CDR3 is 14 residues. The CDR3 bases are TGTGCCAGTAGTCCCCCGGGGGTGAGAGAGACCCAGTACTTC. Amino acids: CASSPPGVRETQYF.

The chain joins TRBV6-1 to TRBJ1-2; D ambiguous. Trimming stripped 4 bases from V and 5 bases from J, with 32 bases between. The CDR3 consists of 20 residues. Germline CDR1 is MNHNS and CDR2 is SASEGT. The CDR3 spells CASSVIAYIDSLPYAYGYTF. In nucleotides, the CDR3 is TGTGCCAGCAGTGTAATAGCCTATATCGACTCGCTCCCCTATGCGTATGGCTACACCTTC.

This sequence joins TRBV11-3 and TRBJ1-1; D is unclear. V shed 5 bases and J shed 1 base, with 14 bases lying between them. CDR1 is SGHNT and CDR2 is YENEEA in the germline V gene. This CDR3 spans 15 amino acids. CDR3 DNA: TGTGCCAGCAGCCCATCCCAACAGTGGAACACTGAAGCTTTCTTT. This gives the protein CASSPSQQWNTEAFF.

In its sample, this clone was seen once. The chain uses TRBV7-2 and TRBJ2-7, with 8 positions matching TRBD1. This CDR3 region has 14 residues. The trim removed 8 bases at V and 3 bases at J, leaving 9 bases unmatched. Germline V gene sequence: CDR1 SGHTA, CDR2 FQGNSA. The CDR3 loop reads CASSTMTGDYEQYF. CDR3 bases: TGTGCCAGCTCCACCATGACAGGGGACTACGAGCAGTACTTC.

The J gene is TRBJ1-3, the V gene TRBV7-2; 8 nucleotides line up with TRBD1. Germline V CDR1 and CDR2: SGHTA, FQGNSA. This CDR3 spans 15 amino acids. V dropped 5 bases and J dropped 1; count of bases not matched to a gene: 4. The CDR3 DNA follows: TGTGCCAGCAGCCTGACAGGGGAGTCTGGAAACACCATATATTTT. It codes for CASSLTGESGNTIYF. Filled out from reference TRBV7-2 and TRBJ1-3, the complete variable domain reads GAGVSQSPSNKVTEKGKDVELRCDPISGHTALYWYRQSLGQGLEFLIYFQGNSAPDKSGLPSDRFSAERTGGSVSTLTIQRTQQEDSAVYLCASSLTGESGNTIYFGEGSWLTVV.